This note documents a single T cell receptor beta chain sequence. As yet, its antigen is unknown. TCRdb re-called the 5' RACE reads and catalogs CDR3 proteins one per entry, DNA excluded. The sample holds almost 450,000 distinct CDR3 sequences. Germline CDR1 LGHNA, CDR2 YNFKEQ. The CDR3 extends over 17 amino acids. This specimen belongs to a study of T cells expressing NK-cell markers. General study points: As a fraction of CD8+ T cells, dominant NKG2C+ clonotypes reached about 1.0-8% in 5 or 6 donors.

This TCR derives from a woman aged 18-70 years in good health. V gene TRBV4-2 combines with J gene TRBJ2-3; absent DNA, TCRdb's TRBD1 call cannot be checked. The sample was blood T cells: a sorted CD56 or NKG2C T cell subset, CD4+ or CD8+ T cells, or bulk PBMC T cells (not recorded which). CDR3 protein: CASSQGAQGAGRDTQYF.